One and the same sample provided the 30 T cell receptor beta chains below, sequenced in a study of STAT5B mutations in CD4+ large granular lymphocyte leukemia. Assay used: immunoSEQ multiplex PCR; TCRdb lists only in-frame clones, some missing. The sample includes 30,000 to 35,000 clones, 87% seen only once; the top ten take around 3.4%. The sequenced material came from CD4+ T cells from blood buffy coats. The receptors were sampled from a human donor in good health.

The chain is built from TRBV19 and TRBJ2-4; D gene uncertain. The V gene's germline CDR1 is LNHDA and CDR2 SQIVND (reference sequence). The CDR3 sequence is 14 residues long. V lost 1 base, J lost 0 bases, and 4 bases lay in between. CDR3 sequence reads: CASSIALAKNIQYF. The CDR3 coding sequence is TGTGCCAGTAGTATAGCGCTAGCCAAAAACATTCAGTACTTC.

The chain joins TRBV4-1 to TRBJ2-7; a weak D match, TRBD1 (5 bases). Germline values: CDR1 MGHRA, CDR2 YSYEKL. The length of the CDR3 is 15 residues. Trimming pared 1 base from V and 2 bases from J, leaving 12 bases between. As DNA, the CDR3 is TGCGCCAGCAGCCAAGCGCCCAGGGCAACCTACGAGCAGTACTTC. It codes for CASSQAPRATYEQYF.

J is TRBJ1-2 and V is TRBV5-1, with D unresolved. Looked up from germline, CDR1 is SGHRS and CDR2 is YFSETQ. CDR3 length equals 13 residues. Trimming pared 3 bases from V and 6 bases from J, leaving 12 bases between. Here the CDR3 DNA reads TGCGCCAGCAGCTACGGTAGAATGGATGGCTACACCTTC. Encoded protein: CASSYGRMDGYTF.

The genes are TRBV10-3 and TRBJ2-2; TRBD2 might be the D (6 bases). V dropped 0 bases and J dropped 7 bases, with 18 bases sitting between them. Germline CDR1 reads ENHRY; CDR2 reads SYGVKD. The CDR3 is 17 residues long. CDR3 DNA sequence: TGTGCCATCAGTGAGTCAGTCCCGGGAGAGAGAAGCGGGGAGCTGTTTTTT. The encoded protein is CAISESVPGERSGELFF.

The V call is TRBV5-6, the J call TRBJ2-6, with 9 bases lining up with TRBD1. The junction had 4 bases not matched to a gene; V was cut back by 2 bases and J by 1 base. The CDR3 consists of 17 residues. Germline CDR1 and CDR2: SGHDT and YYEEEE. This CDR3 is CASSFRDRVSGANVLTF. In DNA, the CDR3 is TGTGCCAGCAGCTTCCGGGACAGGGTTTCTGGGGCCAACGTCCTGACTTTC.

The chain links TRBV28 to TRBJ2-2, with 7 bases that match TRBD1. The CDR3 sequence is 12 residues long. The germline V gene has CDR1 MDHEN and CDR2 SYDVKM. Germline trimming cut 5 bases from V and 9 bases from J; bases unmatched to any gene: 3. CDR3 bases: TGTGCCAGCAGTGAGGGGGCAAGGGAGCTGTTTTTT. Amino acid sequence: CASSEGARELFF.

The chain links TRBV11-2 to TRBJ2-6; unclear D gene. The length of the CDR3 is 16 residues. The V end lost 1 base, the J end lost 4 bases, and 11 bases lay between the germline ends. CDR1 is SGHAT, CDR2 FQNNGV, per germline. The CDR3 sequence: CASSLVFGSGANVLTF. As DNA, the CDR3 is TGTGCCAGCAGCTTAGTTTTCGGGTCCGGGGCCAACGTCCTGACTTTC.

This chain joins TRBV10-3 and TRBJ2-3; maybe TRBD2 (7 bases). This CDR3 contains 15 residues. CDR1 and CDR2 (germline): ENHRY, SYGVKD. V gave up 4 bases and J gave up 3 bases, with 14 bases separating them. In DNA form, the CDR3 reads TGTGCCATCAGTGGGGGGCGGGAGAATACAGATACGCAGTATTTT. It encodes CAISGGRENTDTQYF.

V and J are TRBV10-3 and TRBJ2-4, with TRBD2 as a possible D gene (6 bases). The CDR3 runs 13 residues. Germline assignment: CDR1 ENHRY and CDR2 SYGVKD. V lost 10 bases and J 0 bases, leaving 10 bases between the germline ends. CDR3 region: CATTGEAKNIQYF. The CDR3 DNA reads as TGTGCCACCACGGGGGAAGCCAAAAACATTCAGTACTTC.

This clone appeared a single time. The rearrangement links TRBV6-5 to TRBJ2-7; D possibly corresponds to TRBD2 (5 bases). Germline loops: CDR1 MNHEY, CDR2 SVGAGI. The V end was cut by 0 bases, the J end by 1 base, with 13 bases between. CDR3 length: 16 amino acids. The DNA of the CDR3 is TGTGCCAGCAGTTACTCGTCCGGGGTAGGTTCCTACGAGCAGTACTTC. It specifies CASSYSSGVGSYEQYF.

The V and J genes are TRBV6-6 and TRBJ2-5; a possible D gene is TRBD1 (5 bases). The CDR3 length is 14 residues. Trimming pared 0 bases from V and 4 bases from J, leaving 9 bases between. CDR1 is MNHNY, CDR2 SVGAGI, per germline (reference sequence). CDR3 DNA: TGTGCCAGCAGTTACTCTCAGGGTGGAGAGACCCAGTACTTC. It yields the protein CASSYSQGGETQYF.

The chain has TRBV28 and TRBJ1-5; 9 nucleotides match TRBD1. Germline V gene sequence: CDR1 MDHEN, CDR2 SYDVKM. V shed 4 bases and J 6 bases; nucleotides not matched to a gene: 7. The CDR3 covers 15 residues. The CDR3, as DNA: TGTGCCAGCAGTTCGGACAGGGGAAGCTCTCAGCCCCAGCATTTT. Encoded protein: CASSSDRGSSQPQHF.

The rearrangement uses TRBV28 and TRBJ1-1, with D perhaps matching TRBD1 (6 bases). The CDR3 length is 14 residues. Germline-derived CDR1 and CDR2 are MDHEN and SYDVKM. Trimming stripped 6 bases from V and 1 base from J, with 12 bases between. The DNA of the CDR3 is TGTGCCAGCAGGCCCTTACAGGGGAACACTGAAGCTTTCTTT. Protein product: CASRPLQGNTEAFF.

V gene TRBV7-2 combines with J gene TRBJ2-5; 11 bases fit TRBD2. Losses at the gene ends were 2 bases for V and 2 bases for J; bases not matched to a gene: 1. The CDR3 runs 15 residues. Germline loops: CDR1 SGHTA, CDR2 FQGNSA. CDR3 coding DNA: TGTGCCAGCAGCTTATCTAGCGGGAGGCAAGAGACCCAGTACTTC. This sequence encodes CASSLSSGRQETQYF.

The chain has TRBV7-9 and TRBJ1-2; D uncertain. Germline V lookup: CDR1 SEHNR, CDR2 FQNEAQ (reference sequence). This CDR3 is built from 12 residues. Trimming took 5 bases from V and 9 from J, leaving 13 bases between them. CDR3: CASSVGNSRYTF. The CDR3 nucleotides are TGTGCCAGCAGCGTCGGGAACTCACGCTACACCTTC.

The rearrangement links TRBV6-1 to TRBJ2-5; unclear D gene. V lost 4 bases, J lost 2 bases, and 8 bases lay in between. CDR1 is MNHNS and CDR2 is SASEGT in the germline V gene. CDR3 size: 13 residues. The CDR3 DNA sequence: TGTGCCAGCAGTGGTGGGCAGCAAGAGACCCAGTACTTC. This translates into CASSGGQQETQYF.

This clone has only one observation. The genes are TRBV7-6 and TRBJ2-1; D uncertain. Trimming stripped 6 bases from V and 5 bases from J, with 8 bases between. The CDR3 is made up of 12 amino acids. The V gene's germline CDR1 is SGHVS and CDR2 FNYEAQ. The CDR3 here is CASSRVNNEQFF. The CDR3 nucleotides read TGTGCCAGCAGTAGGGTAAACAATGAGCAGTTCTTC.

The V call is TRBV27, the J call TRBJ2-1, with a weak D call TRBD2 (6 bases). CDR1 MNHEY and CDR2 SMNVEV come from the germline V gene (reference sequence). The CDR3 extends over 15 amino acids. V shed 4 bases and J shed 9 bases, with 19 bases lying between them. CDR3: CASSWQRVQRAEQFF. CDR3 coding DNA: TGTGCCAGCAGTTGGCAGCGGGTTCAGCGAGCTGAGCAGTTCTTC.

This rearrangement joins TRBV5-4 to TRBJ2-7; 11 nucleotides line up with TRBD1. Germline-derived CDR1 and CDR2 are SGHNT and YYREEE (reference sequence). V was pared by 4 bases and J by 2 bases, with 8 bases of the junction left unmatched. This CDR3 comprises 16 residues. The CDR3 DNA reads as TGTGCCAGCAGCCCTCTTGGGGGACAGGGGGCCTACGAGCAGTACTTC. Translated: CASSPLGGQGAYEQYF.

This clone has only one observation. V and J are TRBV11-3 and TRBJ2-2, with TRBD2 as a possible D gene (6 bases). The CDR3 runs 16 residues. The V gene lost 5 bases and the J gene lost 1 base, with 14 bases spanning the gap. CDR1 SGHNT and CDR2 YENEEA come from the germline V gene. The CDR3 DNA reads TGTGCCAGCAGCCCCGGGCGGGGAGGGAACACCGGGGAGCTGTTTTTT. Its protein product is CASSPGRGGNTGELFF.

The chain combines TRBV9 with TRBJ2-1; 13 nucleotides line up with TRBD2. Germline CDR1 reads SGDLS; CDR2 reads YYNGEE. The CDR3 sequence is 20 residues long. V lost 0 bases and J lost 4; bases outside the gene matches: 13. CDR3 in amino acids: CASSVGTPGLAGNKYNEQFF. The CDR3 nucleotides read TGTGCCAGCAGCGTAGGTACGCCGGGACTAGCGGGGAACAAATACAATGAGCAGTTCTTC. Based on the CDR3 plus reference TRBV9 and TRBJ2-1, the full variable domain is DSGVTQTPKHLITATGQRVTLRCSPRSGDLSVYWYQQSLDQGLQFLIQYYNGEERAKGNILERFSAQQFPDLHSELNLSSLELGDSALYFCASSVGTPGLAGNKYNEQFFGPGTRLTVL.

The chain employs TRBV7-2 and TRBJ1-2; no reliable D call. The CDR3 consists of 13 residues. V lost 5 bases, J lost 5 bases, and 12 bases lay in between. Germline V CDR1 and CDR2: SGHTA, FQGNSA. The CDR3: CASSPNLVYGYTF. CDR3 DNA sequence: TGTGCCAGCAGCCCCAACCTCGTGTATGGCTACACCTTC. The entire variable domain, with the rest obtained from reference TRBV7-2 and TRBJ1-2, is as follows: GAGVSQSPSNKVTEKGKDVELRCDPISGHTALYWYRQSLGQGLEFLIYFQGNSAPDKSGLPSDRFSAERTGGSVSTLTIQRTQQEDSAVYLCASSPNLVYGYTFGSGTRLTVV.

The chain uses TRBV5-1 and TRBJ2-3; 11 bases fit TRBD2. This CDR3 region has 18 residues. V gave up 0 bases and J gave up 0 bases; unmatched junction bases: 6. CDR1 is SGHRS, CDR2 YFSETQ, per germline. CDR3 sequence: CASSLASGRMYSTDTQYF. As DNA, the CDR3 is TGCGCCAGCAGCTTGGCTAGCGGGAGGATGTACAGCACAGATACGCAGTATTTT.

The CDR3 DNA reads as TGCAGCGTTGAGATGGACACGCGCACAGATACGCAGTATTTT. It translates to CSVEMDTRTDTQYF. The gene calls are TRBV29-1 and TRBJ2-3; D is possibly TRBD1 (5 bases). Germline CDR1 and CDR2: SQVTM and ANQGSEA. The CDR3 is 14 residues long. With 3 bases removed from V and 1 base from J, the gap between germline ends came to 11 bases.

The rearrangement joins TRBV5-1 to TRBJ2-7, with a tentative D call TRBD2 (6 bases). The CDR3 spans 14 residues. Trimming removed 0 bases at V and 6 bases at J, with 13 bases between. Looked up from germline, CDR1 is SGHRS and CDR2 is YFSETQ. DNA of the CDR3: TGCGCCAGCAGCTTGGGCGGCGGGAAGGGCGAGCAGTACTTC. This codes for CASSLGGGKGEQYF.

V gene TRBV7-2 combines with J gene TRBJ2-7; the match to TRBD2 covers 10 bases. The V gene's germline CDR1 is SGHTA and CDR2 FQGNSA. V was pared by 1 base and J by 1 base, with 10 bases of the junction left unmatched. The CDR3 runs to 18 residues. The CDR3 protein is CASSLEAGLAEGSYEQYF. As DNA, the CDR3 is TGTGCCAGCAGCTTAGAGGCAGGACTAGCGGAAGGATCCTACGAGCAGTACTTC.

This clone showed up just a few times. This rearrangement joins TRBV5-1 to TRBJ2-5; tentatively, D is TRBD2 (5 bases). V lost 5 bases and J lost 4, with 12 bases in between. The CDR3 consists of 13 residues. Germline V gene lookup returns CDR1 SGHRS and CDR2 YFSETQ. CDR3 coding DNA: TGCGCCAGCAGTTTCGGGGTAGGAGAGACCCAGTACTTC. Its protein product is CASSFGVGETQYF.

This CDR3 reads CASSADGRADYTF. DNA of the CDR3: TGTGCCAGCAGTGCCGACGGGCGGGCGGACTACACCTTC. The chain uses TRBV2 and TRBJ1-2; unclear D gene. V lost 4 bases and J lost 10, with 16 bases in between. The germline CDR1 and CDR2 sequences are SNHLY and FYNNEI. The CDR3 covers 13 residues. Together with reference TRBV2 and TRBJ1-2, the CDR3 gives the full variable domain: EPEVTQTPSHQVTQMGQEVILRCVPISNHLYFYWYRQILGQKVEFLVSFYNNEISEKSEIFDDQFSVERPDGSNFTLKIRSTKLEDSAMYFCASSADGRADYTFGSGTRLTVV.

The CDR3 nucleotides are TGTGCCAGCAGCTCCGGGCGCAACCAGGGACAAAATACTGAAGCTTTCTTT. Translated, it gives CASSSGRNQGQNTEAFF. The rearrangement joins TRBV5-4 to TRBJ1-1; D possibly corresponds to TRBD1 (6 bases). CDR1 is SGHNT, CDR2 YYREEE, per germline (reference sequence). V lost 3 bases and J lost 5, with 23 bases in between. This CDR3 contains 17 residues.

J is TRBJ2-7 and V is TRBV6-5; D might be TRBD1 (5 bases). The germline gives CDR1 MNHEY, CDR2 SVGAGI. The CDR3 totals 11 residues. The V end lost 8 bases, the J end lost 1 base, and 6 bases lay between the germline ends. CDR3 amino acids: CASGQSYEQYF. In DNA, the CDR3 is TGTGCCAGCGGACAATCCTACGAGCAGTACTTC.